The 27 T cell receptor beta chains below all came from one sample that was sequenced in a study of regulatory T cells in long-lasting Graves disease. Stated time point: newly diagnosed GD, antithyroid drugs for less than 3 months. Generation of the TCR library employed RNA extracted from PBMCs. With iRepertoire HTBI primers and Arm-PCR of CDR3 regions, TCR beta libraries were built. Each CDR3 protein is one row after TCRdb ran MiXCR on the multiplex PCR reads. In the table there are 620,000 or so distinct CDR3 sequences, roughly 16% of which are singletons. The data also belong to a second study, concerning T cells in Graves' hyperthyroidism and ophthalmopathy.

Sequences were derived from peripheral blood mononuclear cells (PBMCs), sampled at new diagnosis, from a patient treated with antithyroid drugs. The receptors were sampled from a woman in her twenties or thirties with Graves disease.

This clonotype was seen at least ten times. V usage is TRBV20-1 and J usage is TRBJ2-7, with 9 nucleotides matching TRBD1. V shed 7 bases, J shed 3 bases, and the junction held 4 bases outside the gene matches. The CDR3 loop spans 12 amino acids. Germline CDR1 and CDR2: DFQATT and SNEGSKA (reference sequence). CDR3 DNA: TGCAGTGTCCCGGGACAGGGCTACGAGCAGTACTTC. It yields the protein CSVPGQGYEQYF.

The CDR3 spells CASSWTSGRDTQYF. The CDR3 coding sequence is TGCGCCAGCAGCTGGACTAGCGGGAGGGATACGCAGTATTTT. The V gene is TRBV5-1, the J gene TRBJ2-3, with 14 bases aligning to TRBD2. This CDR3 spans 14 amino acids. Germline V CDR1 and CDR2: SGHRS, YFSETQ. J was trimmed by 6 bases and V by 3 bases; bases with no gene match: 0. The whole variable domain, remainder taken from reference TRBV5-1 and TRBJ2-3, is KAGVTQTPRYLIKTRGQQVTLSCSPISGHRSVSWYQQTPGQGLQFLFEYFSETQRNKGNFPGRFSGRQFSNSRSEMNVSTLELGDSALYLCASSWTSGRDTQYFGPGTRLTVL.

The J gene is TRBJ2-5, the V gene TRBV6-9; D is perhaps TRBD2 (6 bases). The CDR3 extends over 14 amino acids. The germline CDR1 and CDR2 sequences are MNHGY and SVAAGI. The V end was cut by 2 bases, the J end by 0 bases, with 7 bases between. CDR3 coding DNA: TGTGCCAGCAGTTATGGGGACTACCAAGAGACCCAGTACTTC. Residues: CASSYGDYQETQYF.

As DNA, the CDR3 is TGTGCCAGCACCAGTAGCGGGAGCGAGCAGTACTTC. Its translation is CASTSSGSEQYF. The V and J genes are TRBV6-1 and TRBJ2-7, with 9 bases lining up with TRBD2. V was clipped by 7 bases and J by 6 bases; unmatched bases: 4. Germline values: CDR1 MNHNS, CDR2 SASEGT. This CDR3 has 12 amino acids.

This clonotype appeared a few times. The chain has TRBV20-1 and TRBJ1-2, with D possibly TRBD1 on 6 matching bases. With 0 bases removed from V and 5 bases from J, the gap between germline ends came to 16 bases. The CDR3 consists of 15 residues. Germline assignment: CDR1 DFQATT and CDR2 SNEGSKA (reference sequence). The CDR3 sequence: CSARDIGRGFYGYTF. CDR3 nucleotide sequence: TGCAGTGCTAGAGATATAGGCAGGGGATTTTATGGCTACACCTTC.

This chain uses TRBV5-1 with TRBJ2-3, with D hard to call. Germline CDR1 and CDR2: SGHRS and YFSETQ. This CDR3 is built from 15 residues. Between the trimmed V and J ends, which lost 6 bases and 2 bases, there was a span of 16 bases. Here the CDR3 reads CASTPWEQFTDTQYF. DNA of the CDR3: TGCGCCAGCACTCCTTGGGAACAGTTCACAGATACGCAGTATTTT.

This clonotype was seen at least ten times. The rearrangement uses TRBV7-3 and TRBJ2-1; D unclear. V was shortened by 5 bases and J by 8 bases, with 19 bases between the two germline ends. The CDR3 is 15 residues long. The germline gives CDR1 SGHTA, CDR2 FQGTGA. CDR3 region: CASSQKDTLVDEQFF. The CDR3 nucleotides read TGTGCCAGCAGCCAAAAAGACACGCTTGTGGATGAGCAGTTCTTC.

There are many counts of this clonotype. The CDR3 reads CASTRTARGYYGYTF. In DNA, the CDR3 is TGTGCCAGCACTCGGACGGCTCGCGGATACTATGGCTACACCTTC. The chain joins TRBV12-3 or TRBV12-4 to TRBJ1-2; no definite D call. Trimming removed 7 bases at V and 3 bases at J, with 18 bases between. This CDR3 spans 15 amino acids.

Only a few counts were recorded for this clonotype. The chain uses TRBV7-9 and TRBJ1-4, with TRBD1 matching over 10 bases. The V segment lost 4 bases and the J segment 6 bases; nucleotides outside the gene matches: 2. Germline CDR1 is SEHNR and CDR2 is FQNEAQ (reference sequence). The CDR3 covers 14 residues. The CDR3: CASSWDRGDEKLFF. CDR3 bases: TGTGCCAGCAGCTGGGACAGGGGAGATGAAAAACTGTTTTTT.

The genes are TRBV15 and TRBJ2-3; no firm D call. V lost 0 bases and J 4 bases, leaving 14 bases between the germline ends. This CDR3 spans 16 amino acids. CDR1 and CDR2 (germline): LNHNV, YYDKDF (reference sequence). CDR3 protein: CATSRDRPRPADTQYF. DNA of the CDR3: TGTGCCACCAGCAGAGATCGTCCCCGTCCTGCAGATACGCAGTATTTT.

In this sample, this clonotype turned up many times. This chain joins TRBV28 and TRBJ1-5, with unresolved D. The ends were cut back, 1 base at V and 1 base at J, with 8 bases in the middle. The CDR3 loop spans 15 amino acids. Germline V CDR1 and CDR2: MDHEN, SYDVKM. The CDR3 loop is CASSLYRSSNQPQHF. In DNA, the CDR3 is TGTGCCAGCAGTTTATACAGATCCAGCAATCAGCCCCAGCATTTT.

CDR3 residues: CASSPKQATNQPQHF. The CDR3 DNA is TGTGCCAGCTCACCAAAACAGGCCACCAATCAGCCCCAGCATTTT. This chain joins TRBV18 and TRBJ1-5; D perhaps matches TRBD1 (5 bases). CDR1 and CDR2 (germline): KGHSH, LQKENI. The V end lost 2 bases, the J end lost 3 bases, and 11 bases lay between the germline ends. The length of the CDR3 is 15 residues.

This clonotype showed up many times. The chain has TRBV11-2 and TRBJ2-1; no definite D call. Germline CDR1 reads SGHAT; CDR2 reads FQNNGV. The CDR3 length is 13 residues. V dropped 0 bases and J dropped 12 bases, with 12 bases sitting between them. In nucleotides, the CDR3 is TGTGCCAGCAGCTTAGATTTATTGGCGAGGCAGTTCTTC. Translated: CASSLDLLARQFF.

This clonotype showed up just a few times. The V call is TRBV10-3, the J call TRBJ1-3; D gene unclear. V shed 10 bases and J shed 4 bases, with 17 bases lying between them. Germline loops: CDR1 ENHRY, CDR2 SYGVKD. The CDR3 is made up of 14 amino acids. CDR3 sequence (DNA): TGTGCCACCAACGCCATGGACGGCGGAAACACCATATATTTT. Residues: CATNAMDGGNTIYF.

This sequence joins TRBV28 and TRBJ1-5; 7 nucleotides align to TRBD1. CDR1 is MDHEN and CDR2 is SYDVKM in the germline V gene. V lost 3 bases, J lost 11 bases, and 13 bases stayed unmatched. The CDR3 contains 15 residues. The CDR3 sequence: CASSLRVLGGKSQHF. The CDR3 nucleotides are TGTGCCAGCAGTTTGCGTGTCTTAGGGGGCAAGTCCCAGCATTTT.

This clonotype was counted between two and nine times. This chain joins TRBV5-5 and TRBJ1-5, with D unclear. Trimming took off 1 base at V and 7 bases at J, with 9 bases between the two ends. Per the germline V gene, CDR1 is SGHKS and CDR2 is YYEKEE (reference sequence). The CDR3 extends over 13 amino acids. CDR3 DNA: TGTGCCAGCAGCTTGTCGCTGGGGCAGCCCCAGCATTTT. Encoded protein: CASSLSLGQPQHF.

The J gene is TRBJ1-5, the V gene TRBV5-5; D is perhaps TRBD1 (5 bases). The CDR3 runs to 13 residues. The germline gives CDR1 SGHKS, CDR2 YYEKEE (reference sequence). Trimming removed 4 bases at V and 5 bases at J, with 10 bases between. CDR3 in amino acids: CASSHRDDQPQHF. The CDR3 DNA follows: TGTGCCAGCAGCCATAGGGACGATCAGCCCCAGCATTTT.

The chain recombines TRBV30 with TRBJ1-2; no clear D gene. Germline V gives CDR1 GTSNPN, CDR2 SVGIG (reference sequence). Trimming took 1 base from V and 5 from J, leaving 8 bases between them. The CDR3 sequence is 12 residues long. CDR3 sequence: CAWSDPGYGYTF. The CDR3 nucleotides are TGTGCCTGGAGTGACCCAGGATATGGCTACACCTTC.

This clonotype appeared a few times. At one end, the junction sequence differs from germline, possibly due to a read error. The chain carries TRBV9 and TRBJ1-1; possible D gene TRBD1, 6 bases. This CDR3 spans 13 amino acids. The germline V gene has CDR1 SGDLS and CDR2 YYNGEE. CDR3 loop: CTSSLGGGTEAFF. In DNA, the CDR3 is TGTACCAGCAGCTTGGGAGGGGGCACTGAAGCTTTCTTT.

The chain carries TRBV24-1 and TRBJ2-5, with 14 positions matching TRBD2. This CDR3 contains 15 residues. Losses at the gene ends were 5 bases for V and 3 bases for J; bases not matched to a gene: 1. Germline V gene lookup returns CDR1 KGHDR and CDR2 SFDVKD. CDR3 region: CATSGLAGGEETQYF. In nucleotides, the CDR3 is TGTGCCACCAGTGGACTAGCGGGAGGGGAAGAGACCCAGTACTTC.

Concerning this clonotype itself: A much larger clone differs from this one at a single base, so this may be a read error. The chain has TRBV12-3 or TRBV12-4 and TRBJ2-7; 9 nucleotides align to TRBD1. There are 14 residues in the CDR3. The V gene end was trimmed by 4 bases and the J gene end by 6 bases; junction bases not matched to a gene: 7. CDR3 residues: CASSSGQGMSEQYF. CDR3 in DNA: TGTGCCAGCAGTTCGGGACAGGGAATGAGCGAGCAGTACTTC.

This clonotype has a handful of counts. The gene calls are TRBV3-1 and TRBJ2-7; TRBD2 might be the D (5 bases). V gave up 0 bases and J gave up 4 bases, with 13 bases separating them. This CDR3 is 15 amino acids long. CDR1 and CDR2 from the germline V gene are LGHDT and YNNKEL (reference sequence). CDR3 in amino acids: CASSQDPAGWYEQYF. Here the CDR3 DNA reads TGTGCCAGCAGCCAAGATCCCGCGGGTTGGTACGAGCAGTACTTC.

The rearrangement uses TRBV20-1 and TRBJ2-2, with no clear D. Deletions cut 3 bases from V and 0 bases from J, with 14 bases between. There are 16 residues in the CDR3. In germline, CDR1 is DFQATT, CDR2 SNEGSKA (reference sequence). The CDR3 region is CSARTPGSPNTGELFF. In DNA, the CDR3 is TGCAGTGCTAGGACCCCCGGCAGCCCGAACACCGGGGAGCTGTTTTTT.

This clonotype was picked up a small number of times. The chain recombines TRBV30 with TRBJ1-1, with a possible D match to TRBD1 (6 bases). From germline, CDR1 is GTSNPN and CDR2 SVGIG (reference sequence). CDR3 length: 12 amino acids. Trimming took off 8 bases at V and 1 base at J, with 11 bases between the two ends. This CDR3 is CAAGQQNTEAFF. In DNA form, the CDR3 reads TGTGCCGCCGGACAGCAGAACACTGAAGCTTTCTTT.

This clonotype occurred many times. The rearrangement links TRBV28 to TRBJ2-6; no definite D call. V shed 2 bases and J shed 4 bases, with 9 bases lying between them. Germline CDR1 MDHEN, CDR2 SYDVKM. The CDR3 runs to 15 residues. CDR3 loop: CASSLSTTGANVLTF. In DNA form, the CDR3 reads TGTGCCAGCAGTTTAAGTACTACCGGGGCCAACGTCCTGACTTTC.

This clonotype has at least ten counts. The chain recombines TRBV6-5 with TRBJ2-5, with 8 bases lining up with TRBD2. Germline V lookup: CDR1 MNHEY, CDR2 SVGAGI. CDR3 length: 15 residues. V trimming: 3 bases; J trimming: 1 base; junction bases outside the gene matches: 4. The CDR3 sequence: CASSYTLAGQETQYF. In nucleotides, the CDR3 is TGTGCCAGCAGTTATACCCTAGCGGGCCAAGAGACCCAGTACTTC.

This clonotype was seen at least ten times. The chain has TRBV20-1 and TRBJ2-7; 16 positions match TRBD2. The germline V gene has CDR1 DFQATT and CDR2 SNEGSKA (reference sequence). The CDR3 is 16 residues long. V was pared by 6 bases and J by 6 bases, with 11 bases of the junction left unmatched. The CDR3 is CSATQGLAGGTGEQYF. CDR3 DNA sequence: TGCAGTGCCACACAGGGACTAGCGGGAGGGACGGGCGAGCAGTACTTC.